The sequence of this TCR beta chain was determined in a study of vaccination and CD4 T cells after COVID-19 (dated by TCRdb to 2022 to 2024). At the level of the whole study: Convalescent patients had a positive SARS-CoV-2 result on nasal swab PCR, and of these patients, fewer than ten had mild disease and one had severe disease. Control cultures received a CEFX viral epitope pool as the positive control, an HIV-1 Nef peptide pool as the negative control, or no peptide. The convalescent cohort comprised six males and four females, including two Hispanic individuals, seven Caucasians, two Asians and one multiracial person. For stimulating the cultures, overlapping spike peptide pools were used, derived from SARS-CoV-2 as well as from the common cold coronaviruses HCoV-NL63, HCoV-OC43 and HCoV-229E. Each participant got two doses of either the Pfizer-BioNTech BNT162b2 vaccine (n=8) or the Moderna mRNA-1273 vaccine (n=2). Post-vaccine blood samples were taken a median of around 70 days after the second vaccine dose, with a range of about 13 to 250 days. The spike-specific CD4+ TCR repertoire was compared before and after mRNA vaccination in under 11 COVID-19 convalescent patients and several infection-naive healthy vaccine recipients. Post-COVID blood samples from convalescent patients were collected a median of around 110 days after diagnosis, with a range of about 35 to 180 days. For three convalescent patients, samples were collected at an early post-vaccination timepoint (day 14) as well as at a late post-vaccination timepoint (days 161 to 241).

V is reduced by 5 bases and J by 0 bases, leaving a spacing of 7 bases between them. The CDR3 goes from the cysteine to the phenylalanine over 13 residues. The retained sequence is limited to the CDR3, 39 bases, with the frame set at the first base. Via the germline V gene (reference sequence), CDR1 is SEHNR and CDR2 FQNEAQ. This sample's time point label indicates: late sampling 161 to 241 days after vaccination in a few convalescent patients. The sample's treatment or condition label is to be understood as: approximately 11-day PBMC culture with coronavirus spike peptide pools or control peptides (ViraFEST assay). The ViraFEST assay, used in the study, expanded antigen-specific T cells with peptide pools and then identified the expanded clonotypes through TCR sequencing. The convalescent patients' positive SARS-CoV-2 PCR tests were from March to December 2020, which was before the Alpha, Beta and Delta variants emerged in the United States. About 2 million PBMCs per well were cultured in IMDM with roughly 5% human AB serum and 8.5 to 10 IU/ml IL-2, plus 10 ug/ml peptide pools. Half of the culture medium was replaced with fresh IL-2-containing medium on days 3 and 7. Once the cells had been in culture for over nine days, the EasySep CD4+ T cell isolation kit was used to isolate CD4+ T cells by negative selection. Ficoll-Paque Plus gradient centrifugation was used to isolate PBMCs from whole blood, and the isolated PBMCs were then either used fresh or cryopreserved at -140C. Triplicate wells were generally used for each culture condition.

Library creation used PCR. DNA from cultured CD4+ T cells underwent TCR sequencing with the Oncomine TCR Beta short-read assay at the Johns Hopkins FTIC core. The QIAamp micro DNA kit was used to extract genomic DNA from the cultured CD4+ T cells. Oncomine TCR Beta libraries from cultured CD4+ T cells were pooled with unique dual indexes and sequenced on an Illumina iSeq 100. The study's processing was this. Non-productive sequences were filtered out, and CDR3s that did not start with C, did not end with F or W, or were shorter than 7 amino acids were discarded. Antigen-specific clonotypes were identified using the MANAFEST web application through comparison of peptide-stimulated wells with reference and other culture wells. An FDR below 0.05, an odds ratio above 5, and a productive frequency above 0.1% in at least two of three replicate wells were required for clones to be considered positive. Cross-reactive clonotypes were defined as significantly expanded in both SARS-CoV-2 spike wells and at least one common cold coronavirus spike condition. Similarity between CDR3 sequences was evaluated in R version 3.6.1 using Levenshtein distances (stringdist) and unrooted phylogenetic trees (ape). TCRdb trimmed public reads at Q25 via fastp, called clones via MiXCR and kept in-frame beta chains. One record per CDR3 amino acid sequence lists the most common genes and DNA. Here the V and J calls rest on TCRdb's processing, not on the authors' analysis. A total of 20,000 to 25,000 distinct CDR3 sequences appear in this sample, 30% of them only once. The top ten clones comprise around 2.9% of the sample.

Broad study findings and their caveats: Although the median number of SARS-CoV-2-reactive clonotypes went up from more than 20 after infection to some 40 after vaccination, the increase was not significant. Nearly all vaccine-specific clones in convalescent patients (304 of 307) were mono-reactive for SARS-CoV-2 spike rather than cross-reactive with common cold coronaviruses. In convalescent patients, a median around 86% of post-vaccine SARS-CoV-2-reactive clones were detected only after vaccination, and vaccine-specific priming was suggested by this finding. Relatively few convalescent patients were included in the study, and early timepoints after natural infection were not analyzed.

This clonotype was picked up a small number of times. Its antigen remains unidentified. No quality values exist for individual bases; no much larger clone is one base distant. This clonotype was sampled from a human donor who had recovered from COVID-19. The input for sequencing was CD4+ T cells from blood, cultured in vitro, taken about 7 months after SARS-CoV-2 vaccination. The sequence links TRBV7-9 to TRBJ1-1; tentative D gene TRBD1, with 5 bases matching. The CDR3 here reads CASSTTVNTEAFF. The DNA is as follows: TGTGCCAGCAGCACGACAGTGAACACTGAAGCTTTCTTT.